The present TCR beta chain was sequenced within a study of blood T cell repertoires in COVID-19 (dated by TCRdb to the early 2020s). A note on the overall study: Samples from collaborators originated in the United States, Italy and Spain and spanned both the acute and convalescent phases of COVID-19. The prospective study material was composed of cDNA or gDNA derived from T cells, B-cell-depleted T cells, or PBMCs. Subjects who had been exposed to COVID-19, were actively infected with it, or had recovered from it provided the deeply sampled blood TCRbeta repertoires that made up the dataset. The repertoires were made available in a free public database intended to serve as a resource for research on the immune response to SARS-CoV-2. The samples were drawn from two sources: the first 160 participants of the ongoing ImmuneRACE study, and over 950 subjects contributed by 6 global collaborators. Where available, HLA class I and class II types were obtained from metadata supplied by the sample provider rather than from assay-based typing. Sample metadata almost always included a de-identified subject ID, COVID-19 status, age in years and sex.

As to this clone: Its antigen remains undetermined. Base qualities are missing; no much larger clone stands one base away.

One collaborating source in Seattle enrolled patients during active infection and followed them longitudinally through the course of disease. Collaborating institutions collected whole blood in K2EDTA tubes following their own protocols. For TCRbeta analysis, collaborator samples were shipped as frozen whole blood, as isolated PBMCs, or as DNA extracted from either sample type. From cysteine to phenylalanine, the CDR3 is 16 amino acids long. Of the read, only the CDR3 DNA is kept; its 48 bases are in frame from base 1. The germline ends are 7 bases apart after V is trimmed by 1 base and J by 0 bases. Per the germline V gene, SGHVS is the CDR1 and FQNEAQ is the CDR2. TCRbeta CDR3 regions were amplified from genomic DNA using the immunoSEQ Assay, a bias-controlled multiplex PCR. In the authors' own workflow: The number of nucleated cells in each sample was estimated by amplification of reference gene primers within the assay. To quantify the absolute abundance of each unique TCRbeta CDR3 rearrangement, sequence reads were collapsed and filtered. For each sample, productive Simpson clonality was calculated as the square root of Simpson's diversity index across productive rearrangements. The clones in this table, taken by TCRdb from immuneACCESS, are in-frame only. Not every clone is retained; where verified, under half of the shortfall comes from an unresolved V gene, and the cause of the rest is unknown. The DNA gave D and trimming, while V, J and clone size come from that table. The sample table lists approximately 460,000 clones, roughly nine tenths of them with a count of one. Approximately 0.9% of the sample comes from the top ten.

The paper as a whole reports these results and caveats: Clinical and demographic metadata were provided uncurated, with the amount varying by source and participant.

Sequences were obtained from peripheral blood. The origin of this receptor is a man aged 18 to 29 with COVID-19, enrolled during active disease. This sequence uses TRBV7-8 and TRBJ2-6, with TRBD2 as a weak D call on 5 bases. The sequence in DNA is TGTGCCAGCAGCTTAGGCCGGGGCTCTGGGGCCAACGTCCTGACTTTC. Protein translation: CASSLGRGSGANVLTF.